Included here is one T cell receptor beta chain sequence, with context. Its antigen remains unknown. Germline V gene lookup returns CDR1 SNHLY and CDR2 FYNNEI. The CDR3 length is 15 residues. V was shortened by 5 bases and J by 6 bases, with 19 bases between the two germline ends. This sample is part of a study of CD8 T cells in Susac syndrome. General observations from the study: As acknowledged by the study, its TCR sequencing and HLA analysis included a relatively small number of individuals.

Reverse transcription used about 0.45 to 1 ug RNA and random hexamers. immunoSEQ multiplex PCR amplified TCR beta CDR3 across 54 Vbeta, 13 Jbeta. In TCRdb, the immunoSEQ multiplex PCR reads were re-called with MiXCR into one record per CDR3 protein. The sample lists 190,000 or so distinct CDR3 sequences, about 95% occurring once. The clonotype originates from a human donor with multiple sclerosis. Sequenced material: CD4+ T cells from PBMCs. V gene TRBV2 combines with J gene TRBJ1-2; D not resolved. CDR3 coding DNA: TGTGCCAGCAGTCCCCTGGGCGGATCTGTGCATGGCTACACCTTC. Translation gives CASSPLGGSVHGYTF.